These 32 T cell receptor beta chains were sequenced from one sample in a study of blood T cell repertoires in COVID-19. Sequencing was performed with immunoSEQ multiplex PCR; in TCRdb, only in-frame clones are kept and a portion is missing. The sample has 78,000 or so clones, around nine tenths seen once. Sequencing was done on a sample of peripheral blood. These receptors all stem from a man aged 45-65 years with active or convalescent COVID-19.

The chain carries TRBV19 and TRBJ1-2; maybe TRBD1 (6 bases). CDR1 and CDR2 from the germline V gene are LNHDA and SQIVND (reference sequence). This CDR3 spans 12 amino acids. The germline V and J ends were trimmed by 5 bases and 5 bases, with 9 bases remaining between them. The CDR3 DNA follows: TGTGCCAGTAGTGGGCAGGGGTATGGCTACACCTTC. This encodes CASSGQGYGYTF.

The chain joins TRBV13 to TRBJ1-6, with 9 positions matching TRBD1. CDR3 length equals 15 residues. With 5 bases clipped from V and 10 bases from J, the junction kept 9 bases outside the gene matches. The V gene's germline CDR1 is PRHDT and CDR2 FYEKMQ (reference sequence). The DNA of the CDR3 is TGTGCCAGCAGCCCGCGAGGGACAGGGAACTCACCCCTCCACTTT. Its protein is CASSPRGTGNSPLHF.

The gene calls are TRBV25-1 and TRBJ1-2; D is unresolved. Germline V gene lookup returns CDR1 MGHDK and CDR2 SYGVNS. The V end lost 2 bases, the J end lost 5 bases, and 9 bases lay between the germline ends. The CDR3 runs to 13 residues. The CDR3 DNA reads TGTGCCAGCAGTGAAGATCCTCTATATGGCTACACCTTC. Translating gives CASSEDPLYGYTF.

The chain combines TRBV19 with TRBJ1-1, with 7 bases identical to TRBD1. Germline CDR1 is LNHDA and CDR2 is SQIVND (reference sequence). With V trimmed by 6 bases and J by 1 base, 5 bases remained unmatched. This CDR3 has 14 residues. The CDR3 loop reads CASRWTGRNTEAFF. The CDR3 DNA follows: TGTGCCAGTAGGTGGACAGGAAGGAACACTGAAGCTTTCTTT.

This clone was detected a few times. The rearrangement joins TRBV24-1 to TRBJ1-3, with D possibly TRBD1 on 6 matching bases. This CDR3 has 14 residues. The V and J ends lost 8 bases and 4 bases respectively, with 14 bases between them. Germline assignment: CDR1 KGHDR and CDR2 SFDVKD. The CDR3 coding sequence is TGTGCCACCACCAGGGGCAAAGCCGGAAACACCATATATTTT. It translates to CATTRGKAGNTIYF.

The rearrangement joins TRBV3-1 (or the pseudogene TRBV3-2) to TRBJ2-1; D is possibly TRBD1 (8 bases). CDR1 is LGHDT and CDR2 is YNNKEL in the germline V gene (reference sequence). Trimming took off 0 bases at V and 9 bases at J, with 15 bases between the two ends. CDR3 length equals 15 residues. The CDR3 is CASSQDDYRGGEQFF. CDR3 nucleotides: TGTGCCAGCAGCCAAGACGACTACAGGGGGGGTGAGCAGTTCTTC.

The chain joins TRBV24-1 to TRBJ2-1; D is ambiguous. V was clipped by 1 base and J by 10 bases, with 7 bases between them. Germline V lookup: CDR1 KGHDR, CDR2 SFDVKD. CDR3 length: 12 amino acids. The CDR3 loop reads CATSDLSSEQFF. As DNA, the CDR3 is TGTGCCACCAGTGATTTATCGTCCGAGCAGTTCTTC.

This chain uses TRBV19 with TRBJ2-1; 8 positions agree with TRBD1. From germline, CDR1 is LNHDA and CDR2 SQIVND (reference sequence). The CDR3 covers 12 residues. V gave up 8 bases and J gave up 10 bases; unmatched junction bases: 7. The CDR3, as DNA: TGTGCCAGTGGACGACAGGGGTGGGAGCAGTTCTTC. Protein: CASGRQGWEQFF.

The chain uses TRBV4-2 and TRBJ2-3, with 9 bases aligning to TRBD1. Unmatched junction bases numbered 7, after V lost 2 bases and J lost 4 bases. This CDR3 contains 16 residues. Germline V lookup: CDR1 LGHNA, CDR2 YNFKEQ. Here the CDR3 DNA reads TGTGCCAGCAGCCAACCCGGACAGGGGTCTCCAGATACGCAGTATTTT. This sequence encodes CASSQPGQGSPDTQYF.

The CDR3 sequence is CASSPQQGASSYNSPLHF. CDR3 sequence (DNA): TGTGCCAGTAGTCCTCAACAGGGCGCCAGCTCCTATAATTCACCCCTCCACTTT. V and J are TRBV19 and TRBJ1-6; tentative D call: TRBD1 (6 bases). The germline gives CDR1 LNHDA, CDR2 SQIVND (reference sequence). This CDR3 has 18 amino acids. The V gene lost 5 bases and the J gene lost 0 bases, with 17 bases spanning the gap.

This clone was recorded only once. The chain has TRBV28 and TRBJ1-4, with D hard to call. The ends were cut back, 5 bases at V and 13 bases at J, with 14 bases in the middle. The CDR3 length is 12 residues. Germline-derived CDR1 and CDR2 are MDHEN and SYDVKM. This CDR3 reads CASSRVALPLFF. The DNA of the CDR3 is TGTGCCAGCAGTCGGGTAGCGCTCCCACTGTTTTTT.

The V call is TRBV7-9, the J call TRBJ1-1; D perhaps matches TRBD1 (6 bases). Between the trimmed V and J ends, which lost 5 bases and 4 bases, there was a span of 14 bases. The CDR3 spans 14 residues. The germline gives CDR1 SEHNR, CDR2 FQNEAQ (reference sequence). The CDR3 DNA reads as TGTGCCAGCAGCCCAGAGGCAGGGGCCACTGAAGCTTTCTTT. Protein product: CASSPEAGATEAFF.

V and J are TRBV12-3 or TRBV12-4 and TRBJ2-1; no firm D call. V lost 5 bases and J 7 bases, leaving 9 bases between the germline ends. The CDR3 has 12 residues. CDR3 sequence reads: CASSPTPNEQFF. As DNA, the CDR3 is TGTGCCAGCAGTCCGACACCGAATGAGCAGTTCTTC.

The rearrangement joins TRBV28 to TRBJ2-7; 8 nucleotides align to TRBD1. Germline CDR1 and CDR2: MDHEN and SYDVKM. The CDR3 extends over 17 amino acids. Trimming cost V 5 bases and J 3 bases; bases outside gene matches: 15. The CDR3 nucleotides are TGTGCCAGCAGTGCAGCGCGTGAGGGGACAGGCCGCTACGAGCAGTACGTC. Amino acid sequence: CASSAAREGTGRYEQYV.

The chain recombines TRBV11-2 with TRBJ2-7; possible D gene TRBD2, 5 bases. The V end was cut by 5 bases, the J end by 4 bases, with 15 bases between. This CDR3 has 14 residues. Looked up from germline, CDR1 is SGHAT and CDR2 is FQNNGV. The chain's CDR3 is CASSPGGGFYEQYF. The CDR3 DNA sequence: TGTGCCAGCAGCCCCGGAGGTGGGTTTTACGAGCAGTACTTC.

This rearrangement joins TRBV10-1 to TRBJ1-1, with D tentatively TRBD1 (6 bases). V was pared by 5 bases and J by 6 bases, with 13 bases between. Looked up from germline, CDR1 is WNHNN and CDR2 is SYGVQD (reference sequence). The length of the CDR3 is 13 residues. The CDR3 DNA reads TGCGCCAGCAGTTCTCAGGGGTTCGCTGAAGCTTTCTTT. Translation gives CASSSQGFAEAFF.

Notes on this clone: The sample has other DNA sequences that encode this CDR3 too. The chain has TRBV28 and TRBJ1-5; D is perhaps TRBD1 (5 bases). Germline loops: CDR1 MDHEN, CDR2 SYDVKM. The CDR3 loop spans 13 amino acids. V was trimmed by 3 bases and J by 4 bases, leaving 7 bases between them. CDR3 bases: TGTGCCAGCAGTTTCCCAGGGAATCAGCCCCAGCATTTT. Encoded protein: CASSFPGNQPQHF.

J is TRBJ1-4 and V is TRBV3-1 (or the pseudogene TRBV3-2), with 10 bases aligning to TRBD1. This CDR3 spans 16 amino acids. Germline V gives CDR1 LGHDT, CDR2 YNNKEL (reference sequence). V trimming: 0 bases; J trimming: 7 bases; junction bases outside the gene matches: 5. CDR3 DNA: TGTGCCAGCAGCCAAGATTGGGGACAGGGGTTTGAAAAACTGTTTTTT. Protein sequence: CASSQDWGQGFEKLFF.

This clone appeared a few times. The V and J genes are TRBV6-7 and TRBJ1-5, with 9 nucleotides matching TRBD1. TRBV6-7 is annotated as an ORF whose role is uncertain. This CDR3 is 16 amino acids long. V shed 0 bases, J shed 5 bases, and the junction held 5 bases outside the gene matches. In DNA, the CDR3 is TGTGCCAGCAGTTACTCCCGAGGGACAGGGCATCAGCCCCAGCATTTT. Protein product: CASSYSRGTGHQPQHF.

This rearrangement joins TRBV29-1 to TRBJ1-2, with 7 bases aligning to TRBD1. The CDR3 contains 12 residues. V was clipped by 4 bases and J by 5 bases; unmatched bases: 4. In germline, CDR1 is SQVTM, CDR2 ANQGSEA. The CDR3 here is CSVGDSQYGYTF. The CDR3 coding sequence is TGCAGCGTTGGGGACAGCCAATATGGCTACACCTTC.

The J gene is TRBJ1-4, the V gene TRBV19, with 7 bases identical to TRBD1. The J segment lost 5 bases and the V segment lost 2 bases, leaving 8 bases of the junction unmatched. From germline, CDR1 is LNHDA and CDR2 SQIVND (reference sequence). The CDR3 has 16 amino acids. The CDR3 nucleotides read TGTGCCAGTAGTATACCCTGGACAGGCCGCAATGAAAAACTGTTTTTT. Translating gives CASSIPWTGRNEKLFF.

A word on this clone: This specimen includes other DNA sequences encoding the same CDR3. The chain has TRBV12-3 or TRBV12-4 and TRBJ1-2, with a weak D call TRBD1 (5 bases). This CDR3 has 13 amino acids. The ends were cut back, 1 base at V and 11 bases at J, with 14 bases in the middle. The CDR3 loop reads CASSLGSQGVYTF. Written as DNA, the CDR3 is TGTGCCAGCAGTTTAGGTTCGCAGGGTGTATACACCTTC.

The chain combines TRBV18 with TRBJ2-5; the D gene is possibly TRBD1 (5 bases). V lost 0 bases to trimming and J lost 6 bases, with 14 bases between them. This CDR3 has 15 amino acids. CDR1 and CDR2 from the germline V gene are KGHSH and LQKENI. CDR3 nucleotides: TGTGCCAGCTCACCACCGGCCAGGGTGGGGAAGACCCAGTACTTC. Translating it yields CASSPPARVGKTQYF.

The sample holds a few counts of this clone. CDR3: CATNRGSMGYTEAFF. Here the CDR3 DNA reads TGTGCCACGAACAGGGGATCAATGGGGTACACTGAAGCTTTCTTT. The V and J genes are TRBV15 and TRBJ1-1; 7 bases are a match to TRBD1. Germline CDR1 LNHNV, CDR2 YYDKDF (reference sequence). The CDR3 has 15 residues. V lost 9 bases and J lost 3; bases outside the gene matches: 13.

The chain carries TRBV14 and TRBJ2-1; 8 bases are a match to TRBD2. Germline V gene data show CDR1 as SGHDN and CDR2 as FVKESK. The CDR3 is 16 residues long. The ends lost 1 base at V and 3 bases at J; junction bases unmatched: 5. The chain's CDR3 is CASSQARGGYYNEQFF. As DNA, the CDR3 is TGTGCCAGCAGCCAAGCCCGGGGGGGATACTACAATGAGCAGTTCTTC.

The rearrangement joins TRBV24-1 to TRBJ2-1; D possibly corresponds to TRBD2 (6 bases). CDR1 is KGHDR, CDR2 SFDVKD, per germline. The CDR3 length is 16 residues. Trimming took off 3 bases at V and 0 bases at J, with 11 bases between the two ends. The CDR3, as DNA: TGTGCCACCAGTGATACCGGGAGTTTCTCCTACAATGAGCAGTTCTTC. It translates to CATSDTGSFSYNEQFF.

The rearrangement links TRBV28 to TRBJ2-6; D gene uncertain. Trimming left V 4 bases short and J 4 bases short, with 11 bases between. Germline CDR1 is MDHEN and CDR2 is SYDVKM. The CDR3 totals 15 residues. CDR3 DNA sequence: TGTGCCAGCAGTTCTCCCGCCAGGGGGGCCAACGTCCTGACTTTC. Translation: CASSSPARGANVLTF.

This chain uses TRBV7-2 with TRBJ2-3; 7 bases are shared with TRBD1. The CDR3 loop spans 15 amino acids. Germline CDR1 is SGHTA and CDR2 is FQGNSA. Trimming cost V 6 bases and J 5 bases; bases outside gene matches: 11. The CDR3 DNA reads TGTGCCAGCAGTTCGCGACAGGGCTATGGAGATACGCAGTATTTT. It yields the protein CASSSRQGYGDTQYF.

This clone was found once. The V and J genes are TRBV25-1 and TRBJ2-6; D might be TRBD2 (7 bases). Germline values: CDR1 MGHDK, CDR2 SYGVNS. There are 15 residues in the CDR3. V lost 5 bases, J lost 2 bases, and 10 bases lay in between. CDR3 in DNA: TGTGCCAGCAGTAGGGGGGGCGCTGGGGCCAACGTCCTGACTTTC. It translates to CASSRGGAGANVLTF.

J is TRBJ1-2 and V is TRBV19, with TRBD1 matching 7 bases. CDR1 is LNHDA, CDR2 SQIVND, per germline (reference sequence). J gave up 3 bases and V 2 bases, and 6 bases lay outside the gene matches. The CDR3 is 15 residues long. CDR3 DNA sequence: TGTGCCAGTAGTATAAACAGGGGTTCAGACTATGGCTACACCTTC. Encoded protein: CASSINRGSDYGYTF.

J is TRBJ2-5 and V is TRBV19; 7 bases fit TRBD1. The V and J ends lost 5 bases and 4 bases, in that order; junction bases with no gene match: 7. Per germline, CDR1 LNHDA and CDR2 SQIVND (reference sequence). The CDR3 is 14 amino acids. CDR3 in amino acids: CASSHRDRTETQYF. The CDR3 bases are TGTGCCAGTAGTCACAGGGACAGAACAGAGACCCAGTACTTC.

V and J are TRBV4-1 and TRBJ1-6, with 9 positions matching TRBD1. The V segment lost 0 bases and the J segment 9 bases; nucleotides outside the gene matches: 6. The CDR3 contains 16 residues. The germline V gene has CDR1 MGHRA and CDR2 YSYEKL. CDR3 nucleotides: TGCGCCAGCAGCCAAGATTCGACAGGGGGACGTTCACCCCTCCACTTT. Protein sequence: CASSQDSTGGRSPLHF.